This TCR beta chain was documented in a study of immune cell composition in non-small cell lung cancer. The overall study: Lung adenocarcinoma or squamous carcinoma made up most tumours.

Produced via immunoSEQ multiplex PCR; TCRdb's table is partial and in-frame only. The sample carries about 10,000 clones, 65% to 80% recorded once. The CDR3 length is 14 residues. In germline, CDR1 is SGHTS, CDR2 YDEGEE. Trimming removed 1 base at V and 4 bases at J, with 11 bases between. This clonotype was obtained from a human donor with non-small cell lung cancer. The specimen sequenced was lung tumor tissue. V is TRBV5-8 and J is TRBJ1-2; D is uncertain. The CDR3 DNA reads TGTGCCAGCAGCTTGTCGTGGGCCACCTATGGCTACACCTTC. It encodes CASSLSWATYGYTF.